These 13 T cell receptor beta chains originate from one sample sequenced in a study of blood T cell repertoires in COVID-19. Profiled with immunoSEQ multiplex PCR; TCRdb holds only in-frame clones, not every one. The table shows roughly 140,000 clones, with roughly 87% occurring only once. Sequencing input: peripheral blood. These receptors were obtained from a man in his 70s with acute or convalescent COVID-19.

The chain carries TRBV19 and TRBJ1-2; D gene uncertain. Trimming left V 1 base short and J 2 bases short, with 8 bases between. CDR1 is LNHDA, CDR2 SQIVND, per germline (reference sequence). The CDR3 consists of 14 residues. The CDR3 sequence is CASSIARMNYGYTF. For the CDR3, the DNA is TGTGCCAGTAGTATAGCCAGGATGAACTATGGCTACACCTTC.

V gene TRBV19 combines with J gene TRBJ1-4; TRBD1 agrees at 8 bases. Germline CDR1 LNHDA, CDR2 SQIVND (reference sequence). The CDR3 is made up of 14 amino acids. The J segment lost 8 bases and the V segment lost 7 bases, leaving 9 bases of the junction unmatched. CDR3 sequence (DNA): TGTGCCAGTACCGAGGACAGGGAAGACGAAAAACTGTTTTTT. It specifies CASTEDREDEKLFF.

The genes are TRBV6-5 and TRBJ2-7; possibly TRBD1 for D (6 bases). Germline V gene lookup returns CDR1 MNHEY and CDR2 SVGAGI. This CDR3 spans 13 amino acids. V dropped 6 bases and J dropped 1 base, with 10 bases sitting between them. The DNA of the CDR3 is TGTGCCAGCAGACTCGACAGGTCCTACGAGCAGTACTTC. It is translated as CASRLDRSYEQYF.

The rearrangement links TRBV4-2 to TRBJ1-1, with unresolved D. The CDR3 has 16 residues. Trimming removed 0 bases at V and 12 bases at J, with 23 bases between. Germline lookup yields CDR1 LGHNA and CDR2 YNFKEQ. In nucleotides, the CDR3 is TGTGCCAGCAGCCAAGATCGTGGACGAGGGATGGGGTTCTCTTTCTTT. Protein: CASSQDRGRGMGFSFF.

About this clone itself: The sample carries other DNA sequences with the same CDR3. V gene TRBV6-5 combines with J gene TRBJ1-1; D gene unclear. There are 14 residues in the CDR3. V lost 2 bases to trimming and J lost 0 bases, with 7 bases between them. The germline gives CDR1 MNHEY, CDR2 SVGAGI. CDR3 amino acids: CASSYGQVNTEAFF. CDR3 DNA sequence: TGTGCCAGCAGTTACGGTCAGGTGAACACTGAAGCTTTCTTT.

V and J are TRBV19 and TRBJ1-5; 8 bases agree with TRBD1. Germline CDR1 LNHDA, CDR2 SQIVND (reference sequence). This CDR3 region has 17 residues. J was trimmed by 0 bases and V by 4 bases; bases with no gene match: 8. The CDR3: CASSKNRGANSNQPQHF. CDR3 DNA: TGTGCCAGTAGTAAAAACAGGGGGGCAAATAGCAATCAGCCCCAGCATTTT.

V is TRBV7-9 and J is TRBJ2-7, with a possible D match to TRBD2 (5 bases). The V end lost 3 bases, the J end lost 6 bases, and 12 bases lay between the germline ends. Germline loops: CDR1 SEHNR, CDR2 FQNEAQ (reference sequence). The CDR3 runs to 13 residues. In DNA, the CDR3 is TGTGCCAGCAGCTTCGCCGGGGTAAGCGAGCAGTACTTC. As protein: CASSFAGVSEQYF. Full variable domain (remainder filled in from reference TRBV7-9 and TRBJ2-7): DTGVSQNPRHKITKRGQNVTFRCDPISEHNRLYWYRQTLGQGPEFLTYFQNEAQLEKSRLLSDRFSAERPKGSFSTLEIQRTEQGDSAMYLCASSFAGVSEQYFGPGTRLTVT.

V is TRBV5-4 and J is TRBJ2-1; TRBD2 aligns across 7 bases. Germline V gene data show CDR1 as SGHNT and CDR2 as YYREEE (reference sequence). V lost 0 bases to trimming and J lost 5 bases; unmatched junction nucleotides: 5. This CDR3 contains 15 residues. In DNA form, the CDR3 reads TGTGCCAGCAGCTTGGTGGGGGGAGGGAACAATGAGCAGTTCTTC. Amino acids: CASSLVGGGNNEQFF.

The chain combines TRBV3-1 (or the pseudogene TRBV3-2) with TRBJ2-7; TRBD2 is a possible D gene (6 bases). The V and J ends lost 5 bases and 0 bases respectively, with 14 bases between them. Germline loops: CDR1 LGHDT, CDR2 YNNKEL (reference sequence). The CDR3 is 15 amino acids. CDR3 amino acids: CASSGDRGSSYEQYF. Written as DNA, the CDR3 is TGTGCCAGCAGCGGCGACCGGGGGAGCTCCTACGAGCAGTACTTC.

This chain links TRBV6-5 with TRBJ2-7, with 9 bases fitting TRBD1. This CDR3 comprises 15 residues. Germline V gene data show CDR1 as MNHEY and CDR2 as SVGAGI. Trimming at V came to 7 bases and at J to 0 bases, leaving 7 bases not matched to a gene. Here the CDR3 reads CASKPGTGTSYEQYF. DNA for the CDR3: TGTGCCAGCAAGCCCGGGACAGGGACCTCCTACGAGCAGTACTTC.

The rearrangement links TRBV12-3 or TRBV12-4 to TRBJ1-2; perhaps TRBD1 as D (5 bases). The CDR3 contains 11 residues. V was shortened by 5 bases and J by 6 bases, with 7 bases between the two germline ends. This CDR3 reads CASSPRDGYTF. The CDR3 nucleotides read TGTGCCAGCAGTCCCAGGGATGGCTACACCTTC.

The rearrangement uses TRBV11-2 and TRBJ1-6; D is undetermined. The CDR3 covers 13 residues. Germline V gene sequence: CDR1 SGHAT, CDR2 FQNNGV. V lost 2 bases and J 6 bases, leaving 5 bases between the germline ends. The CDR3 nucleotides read TGTGCCAGCAGCTTACGGTTTAATTCACCCCTCCACTTT. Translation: CASSLRFNSPLHF.

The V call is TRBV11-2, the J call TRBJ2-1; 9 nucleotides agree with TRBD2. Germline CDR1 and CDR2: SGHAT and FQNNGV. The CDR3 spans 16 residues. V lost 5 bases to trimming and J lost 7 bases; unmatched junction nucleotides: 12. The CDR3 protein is CASSPSTSGLFNEQFF. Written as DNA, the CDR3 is TGTGCCAGCAGCCCTTCTACTAGCGGGCTGTTTAATGAGCAGTTCTTC.